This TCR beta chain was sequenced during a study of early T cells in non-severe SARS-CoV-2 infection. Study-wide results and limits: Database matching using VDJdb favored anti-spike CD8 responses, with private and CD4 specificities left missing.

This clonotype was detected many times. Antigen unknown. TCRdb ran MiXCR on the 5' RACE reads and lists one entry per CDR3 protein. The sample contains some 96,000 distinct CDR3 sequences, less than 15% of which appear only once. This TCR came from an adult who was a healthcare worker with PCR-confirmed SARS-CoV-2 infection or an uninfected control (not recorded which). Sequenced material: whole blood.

The CDR3 loop is CASTAASGDTQYF. The CDR3 DNA sequence: TGTGCCAGCACGGCGGCCAGCGGGGATACGCAGTATTTT. The chain joins TRBV2 to TRBJ2-3; a weak D match, TRBD2 (6 bases). Deletions cut 7 bases from V and 6 bases from J, with 14 bases between. Germline CDR1 SNHLY, CDR2 FYNNEI. The CDR3 runs to 13 residues. The full variable domain, its missing parts supplied by reference TRBV2 and TRBJ2-3, is EPEVTQTPSHQVTQMGQEVILRCVPISNHLYFYWYRQILGQKVEFLVSFYNNEISEKSEIFDDQFSVERPDGSNFTLKIRSTKLEDSAMYFCASTAASGDTQYFGPGTRLTVL.